This T cell receptor (beta chain) derives from a study of control samples from healthy donors and cancer patients. The CDR3 covers 17 residues. V was trimmed by 1 base and J by 8 bases, leaving 24 bases between them. The germline CDR1 and CDR2 sequences are SGHRS and YFSETQ. Profiled with immunoSEQ multiplex PCR; TCRdb holds only in-frame clones, not every one. The sample gives 95,000 to 150,000 clones, 80% to 95% of which show up once; 0.55% to 0.6% is in the top ten. This rearrangement joins TRBV5-1 to TRBJ1-2; tentative D call: TRBD1 (6 bases). What was sequenced was PBMCs. The TCR comes from an elderly man with head and neck cancer. CDR3 nucleotides: TGCGCCAGCAGCTTGAACGTGGCAGGGGATCAGTCTTCCGGCTACACCTTC. This sequence encodes CASSLNVAGDQSSGYTF.